This is a list of T cell receptor beta chains from one sample in a study of T cell responses to AZD1222 COVID-19 vaccine. Measured with immunoSEQ multiplex PCR; TCRdb has only the in-frame clones, and not every one. This table has 85,000 to 100,000 clones, around four fifths appearing once. The sequenced sample was peripheral blood, obtained on day 0 of AZD1222 vaccination. The receptor source for this set is an adult in good health. CDR3s include the opening cysteine and the closing phenylalanine or tryptophan. The order of the fields is V gene, J gene, CDR3 protein.

v_call: TRBV7-8
j_call: TRBJ1-2
cdr3_aa: CASSLALGPYRGYTF

v_call: TRBV14
j_call: TRBJ2-5
cdr3_aa: CASSQDFSQVGETQYF

v_call: TRBV18
j_call: TRBJ1-6
cdr3_aa: CASSPSGKDSPLHF

v_call: TRBV29-1
j_call: TRBJ2-1
cdr3_aa: CSVGGQDSSYNEQFF

v_call: TRBV12-3/TRBV12-4
j_call: TRBJ2-7
cdr3_aa: CASRRTSEQYF

v_call: TRBV7-8
j_call: TRBJ1-5
cdr3_aa: CASSNLGRAVNQPQHF

v_call: TRBV28
j_call: TRBJ1-2
cdr3_aa: CASSVKGNYGYTF

v_call: TRBV2
j_call: TRBJ1-2
cdr3_aa: CASSEWGPNYGYTF

v_call: TRBV6-5
j_call: TRBJ1-1
cdr3_aa: CASSRDRVQLTEAFF

v_call: TRBV24-1
j_call: TRBJ1-2
cdr3_aa: CATRGDNANYGYTF

v_call: TRBV7-9
j_call: TRBJ2-2
cdr3_aa: CASGLPPGLAGSGELFF

v_call: TRBV5-1
j_call: TRBJ2-7
cdr3_aa: CASSLAPSYEQYF

v_call: TRBV30
j_call: TRBJ1-5
cdr3_aa: CAWRGGGNQPQHF

v_call: TRBV3-1/TRBV3-2
j_call: TRBJ2-2
cdr3_aa: CASSQAEYTGELFF

v_call: TRBV5-1
j_call: TRBJ2-3
cdr3_aa: CAISFYTQYF

v_call: TRBV5-5
j_call: TRBJ2-5
cdr3_aa: CASSFIETQYF

v_call: TRBV30
j_call: TRBJ2-5
cdr3_aa: CAWGRETQYF

v_call: TRBV12-3/TRBV12-4
j_call: TRBJ1-2
cdr3_aa: CASSFAYGYTF

v_call: TRBV27
j_call: TRBJ2-5
cdr3_aa: CASSSPSRETQYF

v_call: TRBV6-2/TRBV6-3
j_call: TRBJ2-1
cdr3_aa: CASSPGTGRTYNEQFF

v_call: TRBV24-1
j_call: TRBJ2-2
cdr3_aa: CATSDRHRLDTGELFF

v_call: TRBV2
j_call: TRBJ1-4
cdr3_aa: CASKLTANEKLFF

v_call: TRBV10-3
j_call: TRBJ2-7
cdr3_aa: CAISGPASGSSYEQYF

v_call: TRBV10-2
j_call: TRBJ1-2
cdr3_aa: CASSPISDGIKGYTF

v_call: TRBV10-1
j_call: TRBJ1-1
cdr3_aa: CASSEGQGDTEAFF

v_call: TRBV7-2
j_call: TRBJ1-1
cdr3_aa: CASSLGYLNTEAFF

v_call: TRBV18
j_call: TRBJ1-2
cdr3_aa: CASSPPAGGDGYTF

v_call: TRBV5-1
j_call: TRBJ1-1
cdr3_aa: CASSSYRGQNTEAFF

v_call: TRBV18
j_call: TRBJ1-1
cdr3_aa: CASSPSPDREAFF

v_call: TRBV3-1/TRBV3-2
j_call: TRBJ1-1
cdr3_aa: CASSQEPPGLMNTEAFF

v_call: TRBV19
j_call: TRBJ2-3
cdr3_aa: CASSIRGSYTDTQYF

v_call: TRBV13
j_call: TRBJ1-2
cdr3_aa: CASSPPGFGYTF

v_call: TRBV19
j_call: TRBJ1-6
cdr3_aa: CASKGGENSPLHF

v_call: TRBV30
j_call: TRBJ1-6
cdr3_aa: CAWTVALRSPLHF

v_call: TRBV10-1
j_call: TRBJ1-6
cdr3_aa: CASRGGQRLSSYNSPLHF

v_call: TRBV6-5
j_call: TRBJ2-7
cdr3_aa: CASSHDPGYEQYF

v_call: TRBV6-5
j_call: TRBJ2-5
cdr3_aa: CASRGASPGETQYF

v_call: TRBV6-5
j_call: TRBJ2-7
cdr3_aa: CASRLGQGYEQYF

v_call: TRBV24-1
j_call: TRBJ2-7
cdr3_aa: CATSESRDSLGQYF

v_call: TRBV11-2
j_call: TRBJ2-3
cdr3_aa: CASSTPSGRVTDTQYF

v_call: TRBV6-5
j_call: TRBJ2-7
cdr3_aa: CASRLAGAGEQYF

v_call: TRBV18
j_call: TRBJ2-3
cdr3_aa: CASSPPGASADTQYF

v_call: TRBV6-5
j_call: TRBJ2-2
cdr3_aa: CASSLTGGTGELFF

v_call: TRBV9
j_call: TRBJ1-2
cdr3_aa: CASSVGGRADGYTF

v_call: TRBV28
j_call: TRBJ1-2
cdr3_aa: CASSLSYGYTF

v_call: TRBV28
j_call: TRBJ2-2
cdr3_aa: CASSIREGTGELFF

v_call: TRBV28
j_call: TRBJ2-7
cdr3_aa: CASSLQGYEQYF